The clone carrying this TCR beta chain has at least ten counts. What it binds is not known. The data originate from a study of breast tumors, draining lymph nodes, adjacent tissues. Study-level findings and limits: The lymph node origin of tumor T cells was framed as consistent with a hypothesis, not demonstrated. Luminal-like breast cancer showed significantly higher tumor–nontumor repertoire similarity than basal-like. Data fit most tumor T cells coming from lymph node, expanding in tumor. Tumor repertoires ranked between lymph nodes and nontumor tissue in diversity, with V and J gene preferences.

Using its own MiXCR run on the multiplex PCR reads, TCRdb lists one record per CDR3 protein. Here the sample spans approximately 17,000 distinct CDR3 sequences, 45% being singletons. This CDR3 contains 15 residues. In germline, CDR1 is SGHDN, CDR2 FVKESK. J gave up 7 bases and V 0 bases, and 4 bases lay outside the gene matches. Sequencing was carried out using tumor-adjacent breast tissue. The receptor comes from a female donor with breast cancer. Some clones in this sample may be carry-over from other donors' samples. The chain joins TRBV14 to TRBJ2-1; 9 bases map to TRBD1. The CDR3 loop is CASSQDRDRVNEQFF. The CDR3, as DNA: TGTGCCAGCAGCCAAGATCGGGACAGGGTGAATGAGCAGTTCTTC.